This T cell receptor beta chain derives from a study of T cells in Graves' hyperthyroidism and ophthalmopathy. RNA transcripts provided the source from which TCR beta CDR3 regions were amplified. An initial round of RT-PCR targeting the TCR CDR3 relied on the HTBI primer set. TCRdb fed the multiplex PCR reads into MiXCR, producing one record per CDR3 protein. Among around 760,000 distinct CDR3 sequences, 30% to 40% were seen once, and the ten largest hold around 29%. The CDR3 runs 16 residues. Germline-derived CDR1 and CDR2 are DFQATT and SNEGSKA (reference sequence). V lost 1 base to trimming and J lost 4 bases, with 20 bases between them.

Material for sequencing was blood. V and J are TRBV20-1 and TRBJ2-7; D may match TRBD1 or TRBD2 (5 bases each). The sequence derives from a woman between 40 and 55 years old with Graves' hyperthyroidism. The CDR3 sequence: CSARGASGTRLYEQYF. The CDR3 DNA reads TGCAGTGCTAGAGGCGCCTCCGGGACCAGACTTTACGAGCAGTACTTC.